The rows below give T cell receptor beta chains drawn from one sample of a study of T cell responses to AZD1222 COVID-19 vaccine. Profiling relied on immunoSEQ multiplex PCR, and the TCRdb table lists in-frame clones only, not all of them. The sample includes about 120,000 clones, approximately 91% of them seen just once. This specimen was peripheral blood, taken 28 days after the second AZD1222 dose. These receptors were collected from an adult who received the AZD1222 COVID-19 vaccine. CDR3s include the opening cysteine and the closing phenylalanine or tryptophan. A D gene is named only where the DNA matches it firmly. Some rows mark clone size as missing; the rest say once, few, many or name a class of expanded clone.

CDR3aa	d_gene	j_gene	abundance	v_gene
CASSSLATDTQYF	-	TRBJ2-3	-	TRBV18
CATSPGQGRPDTQYF	TRBD1	TRBJ2-3	-	TRBV24-1
CASRTGIHDSPLHF	-	TRBJ1-6	-	TRBV11-1
CASSPEETQYF	-	TRBJ2-5	-	TRBV28
CASSQEGWGNTYNEQFF	-	TRBJ2-1	-	TRBV4-2
CASSIWSGSNYGYTF	-	TRBJ1-2	-	TRBV19
CASSSPGRAYNEQFF	-	TRBJ2-1	once	TRBV28
CAWGTGTEAFF	TRBD1	TRBJ1-1	-	TRBV30
CAWERDYYNEQFF	TRBD2	TRBJ2-1	-	TRBV30
CASRRDSPGNTIYF	TRBD1	TRBJ1-3	-	TRBV2
CAWKAQKRGTTDTQYF	-	TRBJ2-3	-	TRBV30
CASSFFPQGRKGGYTF	-	TRBJ1-2	once	TRBV27
CASSQREQGNTEAFF	-	TRBJ1-1	-	TRBV4-2
CASSQGPVGSETQYF	-	TRBJ2-5	-	TRBV14
CASSSGTGGGYSNQPQHF	TRBD1	TRBJ1-5	-	TRBV28
CASSLGGPANQPQHF	-	TRBJ1-5	once	TRBV11-2
CASSPDNYGYTF	-	TRBJ1-2	-	TRBV6-6
CASSFGDRGPYEQYF	TRBD1	TRBJ2-7	-	TRBV13
CASSSPGRTHAFF	-	TRBJ1-1	-	TRBV28
CASSQAHKGPQETQYF	-	TRBJ2-5	-	TRBV4-2
CASSPKVRFAYGYTF	-	TRBJ1-2	-	TRBV18